One and the same sample provided the 21 T cell receptor beta chains below, sequenced in a study of blood T cell repertoires in COVID-19. The method was immunoSEQ multiplex PCR; TCRdb's version includes in-frame clones alone and lacks a portion of them. The sample includes approximately 42,000 clones, over 65% of them seen just once. The sample was peripheral blood. The receptors originated from a man older than 75 with acute or convalescent COVID-19.

The chain uses TRBV28 and TRBJ2-5; 8 bases are a match to TRBD1. From germline, CDR1 is MDHEN and CDR2 SYDVKM. CDR3 size: 14 residues. Trimming at V came to 5 bases and at J to 5 bases, leaving 7 bases not matched to a gene. CDR3 in DNA: TGTGCCAGCAGTCAACGACAGGGGAGTGAGACCCAGTACTTC. This codes for CASSQRQGSETQYF.

The DNA for the CDR3 is TGTGCCAGCAGGAAGCAGGGTACTGGGGCCAACGTCCTGACTTTC. Translated, it gives CASRKQGTGANVLTF. The rearrangement uses TRBV28 and TRBJ2-6, with TRBD1 as a possible D gene (5 bases). The CDR3 is 15 residues long. V lost 6 bases and J lost 2, with 11 bases in between. Germline CDR1 and CDR2: MDHEN and SYDVKM.

J is TRBJ2-7 and V is TRBV28, with 11 positions matching TRBD2. CDR3 length: 15 residues. Unmatched junction bases numbered 12, after V lost 5 bases and J lost 9 bases. Germline values: CDR1 MDHEN, CDR2 SYDVKM. CDR3 bases: TGTGCCAGCAGTCTAGCGGGAGGTCCCCTTGGAGGGCAGTACTTC. It yields the protein CASSLAGGPLGGQYF.

The gene calls are TRBV19 and TRBJ1-2, with 7 bases lining up with TRBD1. With V trimmed by 5 bases and J by 9 bases, 6 bases remained unmatched. From germline, CDR1 is LNHDA and CDR2 SQIVND (reference sequence). The CDR3 loop spans 12 amino acids. The CDR3 nucleotides read TGTGCCAGTAGTCTCCGACAGGGTCGCTACACCTTC. Translating gives CASSLRQGRYTF.

The chain couples TRBV6-5 to TRBJ2-1; TRBD2 aligns across 13 bases. The CDR3 length is 15 residues. Trimming at V came to 6 bases and at J to 8 bases, leaving 7 bases not matched to a gene. The germline V gene has CDR1 MNHEY and CDR2 SVGAGI. The CDR3 sequence: CASSRTSGRRDEQFF. Here the CDR3 DNA reads TGTGCCAGCAGCAGGACTAGCGGGAGACGGGATGAGCAGTTCTTC.

There are a few counts of this clone. The chain employs TRBV2 and TRBJ2-7, with 11 positions matching TRBD2. V trimming: 1 base; J trimming: 6 bases; junction bases outside the gene matches: 11. The CDR3 runs 17 residues. Germline V CDR1 and CDR2: SNHLY, FYNNEI. CDR3 nucleotide sequence: TGTGCCAGCAGTGAAGGGGTAGCGGGAGGGCGATCTGGCGAGCAGTACTTC. Amino acid sequence: CASSEGVAGGRSGEQYF.

The genes are TRBV7-2 and TRBJ2-3; 9 nucleotides line up with TRBD1. The length of the CDR3 is 16 residues. Trimming removed 5 bases from V and 8 bases from J; junction bases left unmatched: 14. Looked up from germline, CDR1 is SGHTA and CDR2 is FQGNSA. DNA of the CDR3: TGTGCCAGCAGCCGTCCGGGGACAGGGTTAACTGGTACGCAGTATTTT. This sequence encodes CASSRPGTGLTGTQYF.

This rearrangement joins TRBV7-8 to TRBJ2-7; the match to TRBD2 covers 11 bases. Germline-derived CDR1 and CDR2 are SGHVS and FQNEAQ. The trim removed 5 bases at V and 7 bases at J, leaving 13 bases unmatched. The CDR3 covers 16 residues. The CDR3 loop reads CASSLATTSGKREQYF. The DNA of the CDR3 is TGTGCCAGCAGCCTGGCGACGACTAGCGGGAAACGGGAGCAGTACTTC.

CDR3 coding DNA: TGTGCCAGCACTCGTCGAGCCGGGACAGAGCAGTACTTC. Translating gives CASTRRAGTEQYF. V and J are TRBV28 and TRBJ2-7; weak D call: TRBD1 (6 bases). CDR3 length: 13 residues. In germline, CDR1 is MDHEN, CDR2 SYDVKM. V was shortened by 7 bases and J by 7 bases, with 17 bases between the two germline ends.

This rearrangement joins TRBV7-8 to TRBJ1-2, with TRBD1 identical over 7 bases. V shed 5 bases, J shed 8 bases, and the junction held 11 bases outside the gene matches. The germline gives CDR1 SGHVS, CDR2 FQNEAQ. This CDR3 comprises 14 residues. CDR3 bases: TGTGCCAGCAGCCTCCTCCAGACAGGGCAGGGCTACACCTTC. It translates to CASSLLQTGQGYTF.

The gene calls are TRBV5-1 and TRBJ1-4; D might be TRBD1 (5 bases). This CDR3 region has 15 residues. V lost 4 bases to trimming and J lost 2 bases, with 12 bases between them. Germline V gene lookup returns CDR1 SGHRS and CDR2 YFSETQ. CDR3 DNA sequence: TGCGCCAGCAGCGACCAGGGTGCGACTAATGAAAAACTGTTTTTT. Residues: CASSDQGATNEKLFF. The variable domain in full, with the rest retrieved from reference TRBV5-1 and TRBJ1-4, is KAGVTQTPRYLIKTRGQQVTLSCSPISGHRSVSWYQQTPGQGLQFLFEYFSETQRNKGNFPGRFSGRQFSNSRSEMNVSTLELGDSALYLCASSDQGATNEKLFFGSGTQLSVL.

This clone was observed a few times. V gene TRBV9 combines with J gene TRBJ2-6, with a tentative D call TRBD1 (6 bases). Germline CDR1 is SGDLS and CDR2 is YYNGEE. This CDR3 comprises 17 residues. V lost 1 base, J lost 2 bases, and 13 bases lay in between. CDR3 in amino acids: CASSVLQGTAGANVLTF. In DNA form, the CDR3 reads TGTGCCAGCAGCGTACTACAGGGAACGGCTGGGGCCAACGTCCTGACTTTC.

In its sample, this clone was seen once. The chain links TRBV6-2 or TRBV6-3 to TRBJ2-5; D remains unclear. Between the trimmed V and J ends, which lost 4 bases and 0 bases, there was a span of 9 bases. The CDR3 runs to 14 residues. Per germline, CDR1 MNHEY and CDR2 SVGEGT. CDR3 region: CASSSTVYQETQYF. The CDR3 DNA reads as TGTGCCAGCAGTTCAACTGTGTACCAAGAGACCCAGTACTTC.

The chain uses TRBV6-5 and TRBJ2-2, with D possibly matching TRBD2 (6 bases). Germline V gene data show CDR1 as MNHEY and CDR2 as SVGAGI. With 0 bases removed from V and 4 bases from J, the gap between germline ends came to 6 bases. The CDR3 length is 14 residues. CDR3 coding DNA: TGTGCCAGCAGTTACTCGGGGGGCACCGGGGAGCTGTTTTTT. This encodes CASSYSGGTGELFF.

The V and J genes are TRBV28 and TRBJ2-1, with 11 nucleotides matching TRBD2. Germline V lookup: CDR1 MDHEN, CDR2 SYDVKM. This CDR3 region has 15 residues. V lost 3 bases and J lost 7; bases outside the gene matches: 5. CDR3: CASSFHRTSGNEQFF. The DNA of the CDR3 is TGTGCCAGCAGTTTCCACAGGACTAGCGGGAATGAGCAGTTCTTC.

This clone was counted only a few times. The V gene is TRBV28, the J gene TRBJ1-1; tentatively, D is TRBD1 (6 bases). Germline CDR1 and CDR2: MDHEN and SYDVKM. V lost 5 bases, J lost 6 bases, and 16 bases lay in between. The CDR3 has 14 residues. The CDR3 here is CASSLYRDIAEAFF. In nucleotides, the CDR3 is TGTGCCAGCAGTCTGTACAGGGACATCGCTGAAGCTTTCTTT.

The V and J genes are TRBV27 and TRBJ2-2, with 10 bases lining up with TRBD2. The CDR3 contains 15 residues. J gave up 7 bases and V 5 bases, and 7 bases lay outside the gene matches. Germline V CDR1 and CDR2: MNHEY, SMNVEV (reference sequence). The CDR3 is CASSTRTSGHGELFF. The CDR3 DNA reads TGTGCCAGCAGTACCCGGACTAGCGGACACGGGGAGCTGTTTTTT.

The genes are TRBV6-1 and TRBJ2-2; 10 bases align to TRBD1. CDR1 MNHNS and CDR2 SASEGT come from the germline V gene. The CDR3 is made up of 16 amino acids. Trimming at V came to 4 bases and at J to 5 bases, leaving 7 bases not matched to a gene. CDR3 loop: CASSGRDRGRTGELFF. In nucleotides, the CDR3 is TGTGCCAGCAGTGGCCGGGACAGGGGAAGGACCGGGGAGCTGTTTTTT.

The chain is built from TRBV4-3 and TRBJ2-2; 10 nucleotides line up with TRBD1. With V trimmed by 3 bases and J by 5 bases, 12 bases remained unmatched. This CDR3 spans 18 amino acids. CDR1 and CDR2 from the germline V gene are LGHNA and YSLEER. The CDR3 coding sequence is TGCGCCAGCAGCCAGGATTTCCGGGACAGGGGAAGAACCGGGGAGCTGTTTTTT. It encodes CASSQDFRDRGRTGELFF.

The V and J genes are TRBV5-6 and TRBJ1-1; possibly TRBD1 for D (5 bases). Trimming stripped 6 bases from V and 0 bases from J, with 21 bases between. Per the germline V gene, CDR1 is SGHDT and CDR2 is YYEEEE. There are 17 residues in the CDR3. The CDR3 DNA follows: TGTGCCAGCACTCGGGGGGGAAGAGGAATGATGAACACTGAAGCTTTCTTT. It specifies CASTRGGRGMMNTEAFF.

V is TRBV10-3 and J is TRBJ1-1; perhaps TRBD1 as D (5 bases). The CDR3 is 12 amino acids. Germline V gene lookup returns CDR1 ENHRY and CDR2 SYGVKD. The ends were cut back, 8 bases at V and 2 bases at J, with 9 bases in the middle. Here the CDR3 reads CAIGGGNTEAFF. CDR3 nucleotide sequence: TGTGCCATCGGGGGAGGAAACACTGAAGCTTTCTTT.